The clone carrying this T cell receptor (beta chain) was observed a handful of times. CDR1 is SGHDT and CDR2 is YYEEEE in the germline V gene. This CDR3 is 16 amino acids long. The ends lost 3 bases at V and 6 bases at J; junction bases unmatched: 11. With 60 Vbeta and 13 Jbeta primers, the PCR was carried out. Produced via immunoSEQ multiplex PCR; TCRdb's table is partial and in-frame only. Altogether 170,000 or so clones are present, about 80% being singletons, with the ten largest covering approximately 6.7%. The data originate from a study of cytomegalovirus exposure and HLA in healthy donors. The sample comprised PBMCs. The receptor was isolated from a man aged 25 to 45 in good health and CMV-seropositive. The chain links TRBV5-6 to TRBJ2-1, with 8 bases that match TRBD2. CDR3 sequence (DNA): TGTGCCAGCAGCTCCCACCAAGCGGGAGCCAGCAATGAGCAGTTCTTC. This codes for CASSSHQAGASNEQFF.